The clone carrying this TCR beta chain was detected a few times. Its antigen is currently unknown. This entry comes from a study of cytomegalovirus exposure and HLA in healthy donors. PCR used 60 Vbeta primers and 13 Jbeta primers. Clones were sequenced by immunoSEQ multiplex PCR, and TCRdb holds only the in-frame ones, with some missing. The table shows more than 95,000 clones, with around 74% occurring only once. General observations from the study: Analysis performed later found 16,951 TCR beta sequences associated with HLA alleles at 0.05 false discovery rate. Later analysis placed DRB1 highest and HLA-C lowest in TCR association rates, which differed by HLA locus. Sequencing probably produced one cluster of sequence variants that were highly shared. Reports indicated that the classifier achieved high specificity and sensitivity in diagnosing cytomegalovirus status.

Trimming stripped 6 bases from V and 10 bases from J, with 13 bases between. The CDR3 totals 13 residues. Germline CDR1 MNHNS, CDR2 SASEGT. The clonotype originates from an older woman in good health and CMV-seropositive. The source material was PBMCs. The rearrangement joins TRBV6-1 to TRBJ1-6, with D perhaps TRBD1 (5 bases). CDR3 sequence: CASRKGLDSPLHF. The DNA of the CDR3 is TGTGCCAGCAGGAAGGGACTTGACTCACCCCTCCACTTT.